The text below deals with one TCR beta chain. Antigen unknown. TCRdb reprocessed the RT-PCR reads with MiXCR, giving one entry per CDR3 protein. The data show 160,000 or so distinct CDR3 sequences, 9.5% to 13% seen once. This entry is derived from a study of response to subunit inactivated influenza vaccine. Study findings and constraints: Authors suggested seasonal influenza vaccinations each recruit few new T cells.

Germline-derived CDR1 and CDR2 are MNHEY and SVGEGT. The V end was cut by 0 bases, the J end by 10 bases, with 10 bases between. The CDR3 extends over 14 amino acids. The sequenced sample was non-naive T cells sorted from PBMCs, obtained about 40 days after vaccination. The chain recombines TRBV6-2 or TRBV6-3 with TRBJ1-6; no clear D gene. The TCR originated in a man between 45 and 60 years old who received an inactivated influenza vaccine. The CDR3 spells CASSYSREGSPLHF. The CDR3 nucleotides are TGTGCCAGCAGTTACTCCCGGGAAGGGTCACCCCTCCACTTT.